The clone carrying this T cell receptor (beta chain) turned up a few times. As yet, its antigen is unknown. These data are taken from a study of CD4 T cells in relation to SARS-CoV-2 and coronaviruses. The wider study: PBMCs were cultured with antigen for over 8 days before TCR beta sequencing.

Study findings and constraints: Pre-pandemic and post-infection samples never came from the same donor.

For approximately 10 days, approximately 10^5 sorted CD4+ cells grew with T cell-depleted PBMCs and CEF. CEF-cultured naive and memory CD4+ T cell DNA got survey-level sequencing. The assay was immunoSEQ multiplex PCR, and TCRdb's table has in-frame clones only and misses some. The table has around 41,000 clones, under 90% seen once. CDR1 and CDR2 (germline): KGHSH, LQKENI. Trimming shortened V by 4 bases and J by 2 bases, and 6 bases separated the two germline ends. This CDR3 has 12 amino acids. The sequence derives from an adult with COVID-19. The chain is built from TRBV18 and TRBJ2-7; tentatively, D is TRBD2 (5 bases). Sequencing input: naive CD4+ T cells from PBMCs, cultured in vitro. Subset here: naive CD4+ T cells isolated by negative enrichment. CDR3: CASSLGTYEQYF. Here the CDR3 DNA reads TGTGCCAGCTCACTCGGGACCTACGAGCAGTACTTC.